These 3 T cell receptor beta chains were sequenced from one sample in a study of shared clonotypes between healthy human individuals. Repertoires were generated with immunoSEQ multiplex PCR, while TCRdb's copy carries only in-frame clones and drops some. The sample lists 2 million to 3 million clones, roughly 93% occurring once. The specimen sequenced was naive CD4+ T cells from PBMCs. The sample's subset: CD45RA+ positively selected. These receptors all come from a man between 18 and 29 years old in good health. Some clones in this sample may be carry-over from other donors' samples.

V gene TRBV10-3 combines with J gene TRBJ2-5; 8 bases fit TRBD1. This CDR3 is 15 amino acids long. Losses at the gene ends were 0 bases for V and 5 bases for J; bases not matched to a gene: 5. Germline V gene lookup returns CDR1 ENHRY and CDR2 SYGVKD. The CDR3 reads CAISESGQGGETQYF. The CDR3 coding sequence is TGTGCCATCAGTGAGTCAGGACAGGGAGGCGAGACCCAGTACTTC.

To note about this clone: A read error may account for a junction end that differs from germline. CDR3 amino acids: CASTLAQNSGELFF. Here the CDR3 DNA reads TGTGCCAGCACCCTAGCTCAGAACAGCGGGGAGCTGTTTTTT. This sequence joins TRBV2 and TRBJ2-2; D possibly corresponds to TRBD2 (5 bases). The CDR3 is 14 residues long. The germline gives CDR1 SNHLY, CDR2 FYNNEI.

The J gene is TRBJ2-7, the V gene TRBV7-8; a possible D gene is TRBD2 (5 bases). V was cut by 1 base and J by 3 bases, with 13 bases left in between. Germline lookup yields CDR1 SGHVS and CDR2 FQNEAQ. The length of the CDR3 is 15 residues. CDR3 loop: CASSLVKAGHYEQYF. In DNA, the CDR3 is TGTGCCAGCAGCTTAGTCAAGGCGGGTCACTACGAGCAGTACTTC. Using reference TRBV7-8 and TRBJ2-7 for the parts outside the CDR3, the full variable domain is GAGVSQSPRYKVAKRGQDVALRCDPISGHVSLFWYQQALGQGPEFLTYFQNEAQLDKSGLPSDRFFAERPEGSVSTLKIQRTQQEDSAVYLCASSLVKAGHYEQYFGPGTRLTVT.